What follows are 5 T cell receptor beta chains derived from one specimen sequenced in a study of cytomegalovirus exposure and HLA in healthy donors. This PCR relied on a set of 60 Vbeta primers and 13 Jbeta primers. Here immunoSEQ multiplex PCR was the method, and the copy in TCRdb shows in-frame clones only, minus some. The sample has fewer than 200,000 clones, about three quarters seen once. Sequenced: PBMCs. The receptor set was obtained from a man in his late teens or twenties in good health and CMV-seronegative.

CDR3 sequence: CSAETGYGYTF. CDR3 coding DNA: TGCAGCGCAGAGACAGGCTATGGCTACACCTTC. The V gene is TRBV29-1, the J gene TRBJ1-2; D possibly corresponds to TRBD1 (6 bases). The CDR3 spans 11 residues. V dropped 7 bases and J dropped 4 bases, with 10 bases sitting between them. Per germline, CDR1 SQVTM and CDR2 ANQGSEA.

The chain carries TRBV19 and TRBJ1-2, with TRBD1 as a possible D gene (6 bases). This CDR3 contains 13 residues. V was trimmed by 3 bases and J by 4 bases, leaving 9 bases between them. Germline assignment: CDR1 LNHDA and CDR2 SQIVND (reference sequence). The CDR3 bases are TGTGCCAGTAGTATTGGGACAAGCTATGGCTACACCTTC. As protein: CASSIGTSYGYTF.

V usage is TRBV5-1 and J usage is TRBJ1-5, with a weak D call TRBD1 (5 bases). This CDR3 comprises 21 residues. V lost 4 bases to trimming and J lost 1 base, with 30 bases between them. From germline, CDR1 is SGHRS and CDR2 YFSETQ. CDR3 amino acids: CASSTGSRDGLGTISNQPQHF. The DNA of the CDR3 is TGCGCCAGCAGCACGGGGTCCCGGGACGGCCTTGGGACTATAAGCAATCAGCCCCAGCATTTT.

This chain links TRBV9 with TRBJ2-3, with 9 positions matching TRBD2. The CDR3 covers 15 residues. Germline CDR1 reads SGDLS; CDR2 reads YYNGEE. Germline trimming cut 4 bases from V and 0 bases from J; bases unmatched to any gene: 3. CDR3 amino acids: CASSLAGSSTDTQYF. As DNA, the CDR3 is TGTGCCAGCAGCCTAGCGGGGTCTAGCACAGATACGCAGTATTTT.

This sequence joins TRBV5-1 and TRBJ1-1, with D hard to call. Trimming cost V 0 bases and J 3 bases, with 27 bases left between them. Germline V gene data show CDR1 as SGHRS and CDR2 as YFSETQ. The CDR3 length is 20 residues. The CDR3 DNA reads TGCGCCAGCAGCTTGGCCAAAGTCGGGAGGTATGGGCCCCCGGACACTGAAGCTTTCTTT. Translation: CASSLAKVGRYGPPDTEAFF.